This T cell receptor (beta chain) was found in a study of blood T cell repertoires in COVID-19. TCRdb's table, derived via immunoSEQ multiplex PCR, lists solely in-frame clones and lacks some. The sample lists about 280,000 clones, 70% to 90% occurring once. The receptor was derived from a man aged 18 to 29 with active or convalescent COVID-19. Material: peripheral blood.

This CDR3 is CATSRGARGQIDGYTF. The CDR3 bases are TGTGCCACCAGCAGAGGAGCCAGGGGGCAGATCGATGGCTACACCTTC. The chain joins TRBV15 to TRBJ1-2; 8 nucleotides match TRBD1. V was pared by 1 base and J by 6 bases, with 10 bases of the junction left unmatched. The germline CDR1 and CDR2 sequences are LNHNV and YYDKDF (reference sequence). This CDR3 comprises 16 residues.